The 15 T cell receptor beta chains below come from one sample, sequenced in a study of graft-versus-host responses after intestinal transplantation. Data came from immunoSEQ multiplex PCR; TCRdb stores just in-frame clones and leaves some out. The table lists around 43,000 clones, 75% to 95% of them singletons. This specimen was PBMCs, taken 524 days after transplant. These receptors were taken from a human patient who received an intestinal transplant, so some T cells may come from the graft donor.

The CDR3 reads CASSQGQFNYGYTF. CDR3 nucleotide sequence: TGTGCCAGCAGTCAGGGGCAGTTTAACTATGGCTACACCTTC. This rearrangement joins TRBV6-1 to TRBJ1-2; possibly TRBD1 for D (6 bases). Per germline, CDR1 MNHNS and CDR2 SASEGT. The CDR3 is 14 residues long. V was trimmed by 5 bases and J by 1 base, leaving 11 bases between them.

V and J are TRBV27 and TRBJ1-4; 8 nucleotides line up with TRBD1. Germline values: CDR1 MNHEY, CDR2 SMNVEV (reference sequence). The CDR3 loop spans 15 amino acids. Trimming took 2 bases from V and 8 from J; bases not matched to a gene: 7. The chain's CDR3 is CASSLTRGREEKLFF. In DNA, the CDR3 is TGTGCCAGCAGTTTAACCAGGGGGCGTGAGGAAAAACTGTTTTTT.

V and J are TRBV6-1 and TRBJ2-1, with D unclear. The V end was cut by 3 bases, the J end by 12 bases, with 18 bases between. This CDR3 spans 14 amino acids. CDR1 and CDR2 (germline): MNHNS, SASEGT. CDR3 residues: CASSESGPPRGQFF. CDR3 nucleotide sequence: TGTGCCAGCAGTGAGTCAGGACCACCCCGCGGGCAGTTCTTC.

The V and J genes are TRBV5-6 and TRBJ2-5; tentative D call: TRBD1 (6 bases). The J call may be mistaken, given a closer DNA end match to TRBJ2-7. This CDR3 has 14 residues. Germline lookup yields CDR1 SGHDT and CDR2 YYEEEE. The CDR3 protein is CASSLMNRVHEQYF. The CDR3 bases are TGTGCCAGCAGCTTAATGAACAGGGTCCACGAGCAGTACTTC.

The rearrangement uses TRBV15 and TRBJ2-3; 9 bases align to TRBD2. Germline loops: CDR1 LNHNV, CDR2 YYDKDF (reference sequence). J lost 6 bases, V lost 3 bases, and 7 bases had no gene match. CDR3 length equals 15 residues. The CDR3 is CATSRVSGSSDTQYF. In DNA form, the CDR3 reads TGTGCCACCAGCAGGGTTAGCGGGAGTAGTGATACGCAGTATTTT.

The CDR3 DNA reads TGTGCCTGGATGGGACTCGGGACTGGATTTCCCTACGAGCAGTACTTC. Residues: CAWMGLGTGFPYEQYF. J is TRBJ2-7 and V is TRBV30; weak D call: TRBD2 (6 bases). The ends were cut back, 4 bases at V and 2 bases at J, with 21 bases in the middle. The CDR3 sequence is 16 residues long. CDR1 is GTSNPN, CDR2 SVGIG, per germline (reference sequence).

This chain joins TRBV5-1 and TRBJ2-6, with 8 bases that match TRBD1. The trim removed 7 bases at V and 0 bases at J, leaving 6 bases unmatched. Germline V gene data show CDR1 as SGHRS and CDR2 as YFSETQ. The CDR3 runs 16 residues. The CDR3 DNA sequence: TGCGCCAGCCAGGGACAGGTCTACTCTGGGGCCAACGTCCTGACTTTC. Its protein is CASQGQVYSGANVLTF.

The rearrangement links TRBV28 to TRBJ2-2; D is undetermined. V was pared by 7 bases and J by 5 bases, with 11 bases between. Germline V gives CDR1 MDHEN, CDR2 SYDVKM. There are 13 residues in the CDR3. In DNA form, the CDR3 reads TGTGCCAGCAAGGTCCCGATAACCGGGGAGCTGTTTTTT. Translation: CASKVPITGELFF.

The chain couples TRBV11-1 to TRBJ1-1; D is uncertain. With 5 bases removed from V and 1 base from J, the gap between germline ends came to 8 bases. The CDR3 runs to 13 residues. Germline CDR1 reads SGHAT; CDR2 reads FQDESV (reference sequence). DNA of the CDR3: TGTGCCAGCAGCCGAGTTTCGAACACTGAAGCTTTCTTT. This translates into CASSRVSNTEAFF. The entire variable domain, with the rest obtained from reference TRBV11-1 and TRBJ1-1, is as follows: EAEVAQSPRYKITEKSQAVAFWCDPISGHATLYWYRQILGQGPELLVQFQDESVVDDSQLPKDRFSAERLKGVDSTLKIQPAELGDSAMYLCASSRVSNTEAFFGQGTRLTVV.

This clone came up once. The rearrangement links TRBV6-5 to TRBJ1-3; no definite D call. CDR1 is MNHEY, CDR2 SVGAGI, per germline. V was clipped by 8 bases and J by 0 bases, with 11 bases between them. CDR3 length: 14 residues. This CDR3 reads CASGEADSGNTIYF. CDR3 DNA: TGTGCCAGCGGAGAGGCAGACTCTGGAAACACCATATATTTT.

For this clone: Other DNA sequences in the same sample also yield this CDR3. J is TRBJ2-3 and V is TRBV9; D remains unclear. Trimming left V 0 bases short and J 2 bases short, with 4 bases between. The germline V gene encodes CDR1 SGDLS and CDR2 YYNGEE. The CDR3 is 13 amino acids. The CDR3 DNA reads as TGTGCCAGCAGCGTAGATAACACAGATACGCAGTATTTT. Translated, it gives CASSVDNTDTQYF.

The V call is TRBV10-3, the J call TRBJ2-1; 12 bases are shared with TRBD2. Trimming at V came to 4 bases and at J to 5 bases, leaving 9 bases not matched to a gene. This CDR3 comprises 17 residues. Germline CDR1 is ENHRY and CDR2 is SYGVKD. Here the CDR3 reads CAISGWTSGVRDNEQFF. In DNA, the CDR3 is TGTGCCATCAGTGGATGGACTAGCGGGGTTAGGGACAATGAGCAGTTCTTC.

The chain combines TRBV30 with TRBJ2-7; D is perhaps TRBD1 (6 bases). Germline V gene sequence: CDR1 GTSNPN, CDR2 SVGIG (reference sequence). V gave up 2 bases and J gave up 4 bases, with 12 bases separating them. The CDR3 is made up of 13 amino acids. CDR3: CAWSNRGTYEQYF. The CDR3 DNA is TGTGCCTGGAGTAATAGGGGGACGTACGAGCAGTACTTC.

The rearrangement joins TRBV15 to TRBJ2-5; 7 nucleotides align to TRBD1. Germline V gives CDR1 LNHNV, CDR2 YYDKDF (reference sequence). This CDR3 contains 15 residues. The junction had 3 bases not matched to a gene; V was cut back by 0 bases and J by 2 bases. The CDR3 coding sequence is TGTGCCACCAGCAGAGATAGGACAGGACAAGAGACCCAGTACTTC. The encoded protein is CATSRDRTGQETQYF.

This clone was counted a single time. The chain carries TRBV5-1 and TRBJ2-1, with a possible D match to TRBD2 (5 bases). CDR1 SGHRS and CDR2 YFSETQ come from the germline V gene. The CDR3 runs to 14 residues. V lost 1 base and J 0 bases, leaving 5 bases between the germline ends. The CDR3 is CASSLTSSYNEQFF. CDR3 DNA sequence: TGCGCCAGCAGCTTGACTAGCTCCTACAATGAGCAGTTCTTC. The complete variable domain, with remaining parts taken from reference TRBV5-1 and TRBJ2-1, reads KAGVTQTPRYLIKTRGQQVTLSCSPISGHRSVSWYQQTPGQGLQFLFEYFSETQRNKGNFPGRFSGRQFSNSRSEMNVSTLELGDSALYLCASSLTSSYNEQFFGPGTRLTVL.